Below are 3 T cell receptor beta chains sequenced from a single sample in a study of T cells in localized non-small cell lung cancer. Sequencing was performed with immunoSEQ multiplex PCR; in TCRdb, only in-frame clones are kept and a portion is missing. The sample lists roughly 6,000 clones; over 80% were seen once. This sample comprised peripheral blood, obtained before any cancer treatment. These receptor sequences come from a male donor at least 60 years old with stage I lung adenocarcinoma.

The rearrangement joins TRBV6-6 to TRBJ1-2; TRBD1 aligns across 7 bases. V trimming: 0 bases; J trimming: 7 bases; junction bases outside the gene matches: 8. Germline CDR1 reads MNHNY; CDR2 reads SVGAGI (reference sequence). The CDR3 runs 15 residues. The CDR3 protein is CASSYSPDRASGYTF. The CDR3 DNA sequence: TGTGCCAGCAGTTACTCTCCTGACAGGGCAAGTGGCTACACCTTC.

This chain links TRBV18 with TRBJ1-2; tentatively, D is TRBD1 (5 bases). The CDR3 is 17 residues long. The V and J ends lost 5 bases and 0 bases respectively, with 19 bases between them. Germline CDR1 and CDR2: KGHSH and LQKENI. The CDR3 spells CASSTYSGTQTNYGYTF. CDR3 DNA sequence: TGTGCCAGCTCAACTTACTCCGGGACGCAGACTAACTATGGCTACACCTTC.

The rearrangement uses TRBV9 and TRBJ1-2; D remains ambiguous. Trimming shortened V by 3 bases and J by 0 bases, and 9 bases separated the two germline ends. The CDR3 runs to 14 residues. In germline, CDR1 is SGDLS, CDR2 YYNGEE. The CDR3: CASSGSEANYGYTF. CDR3 nucleotides: TGTGCCAGCAGCGGATCCGAAGCTAACTATGGCTACACCTTC.